This T cell receptor (beta chain) was obtained from a study of blood T cell repertoires in COVID-19. The overall study: COVID-19 samples from acute and convalescent phases originated in the United States, Italy and Spain. Sources were T cells, B-cell-depleted T cells, or PBMCs; the material itself was cDNA or gDNA.

Trimming at V came to 2 bases and at J to 4 bases, leaving 9 bases not matched to a gene. From germline, CDR1 is SGHNT and CDR2 YYREEE (reference sequence). CDR3 length: 17 amino acids. The protocol was immunoSEQ multiplex PCR, while the TCRdb copy is restricted to in-frame clones and leaves out a portion. The sample carries 250,000 to 350,000 clones, around 84% recorded once. Seattle participants joined during active infection and were tracked over time. Input material: peripheral blood. The TCR originated in a human donor with COVID-19, enrolled during active disease. The donor label of this sample is uncertain. The chain recombines TRBV5-4 with TRBJ2-1; TRBD2 matches at 10 bases. The CDR3, as DNA: TGTGCCAGCAGCTTCAGACTAGCGGGTAGCAAGTACAATGAGCAGTTCTTC. It encodes CASSFRLAGSKYNEQFF.